This T cell receptor (beta chain) originates from a study of beta chain features in type 1 diabetes. Study at large: Over all samples combined, 90 million to 140 million sorted cells were examined.

Reverse transcription of all isolated RNA meant that expressed TCRB transcripts were sequenced. Sequencing was performed with immunoSEQ multiplex PCR; in TCRdb, only in-frame clones are kept and a portion is missing. The sample has 810,000 or so clones; about 17% are singletons. This clone has more than one count but fewer than ten. Sequencing was done on a sample of naive CD4+ T cells from blood. The receptor comes from a woman aged 18-30 years in good health.

The CDR3 region is CASTTGQGAGEQFF. The CDR3 DNA follows: TGTGCCAGCACCACGGGACAGGGGGCGGGTGAGCAGTTCTTC. The chain is built from TRBV7-9 and TRBJ2-1; 12 bases are shared with TRBD1. This CDR3 is built from 14 residues. Germline loops: CDR1 SEHNR, CDR2 FQNEAQ (reference sequence). V dropped 7 bases and J dropped 9; count of bases not matched to a gene: 7.